The 11 T cell receptor beta chains below were found in one sample sequenced in a study of beta chain features in type 1 diabetes. Investigators reverse transcribed all isolated RNA, so they sequenced expressed TCRB transcripts. The method was immunoSEQ multiplex PCR; TCRdb's version includes in-frame clones alone and lacks a portion of them. The sample gives about 330,000 clones, approximately 11% of which show up once; more than 0.015% is in the top ten. Sequenced: naive CD4+ T cells from blood. The receptors here all came from a woman in her twenties or thirties in good health.

This clone was seen more than once but under ten times. This rearrangement joins TRBV28 to TRBJ1-5; D is unclear. Germline V CDR1 and CDR2: MDHEN, SYDVKM. With 7 bases removed from V and 0 bases from J, the gap between germline ends came to 13 bases. This CDR3 has 15 residues. For the CDR3, the DNA is TGTGCCAGCATCTCCTCCGGAGGTAGCAATCAGCCCCAGCATTTT. It is translated as CASISSGGSNQPQHF.

This clone showed up just a few times. Here the CDR3 DNA reads TGCAGCGTCCGGGGACAGGACTTTAACTATGGCTACACCTTC. Amino acid sequence: CSVRGQDFNYGYTF. The gene calls are TRBV29-1 and TRBJ1-2; 8 bases align to TRBD1. The CDR3 consists of 14 residues. V lost 6 bases, J lost 1 base, and 7 bases stayed unmatched. The germline V gene encodes CDR1 SQVTM and CDR2 ANQGSEA.

The chain carries TRBV18 and TRBJ2-7; D unresolved. The V end was cut by 6 bases, the J end by 5 bases, with 11 bases between. Germline V CDR1 and CDR2: KGHSH, LQKENI. The CDR3 is 12 amino acids. CDR3 protein: CASSPPEHEQYF. CDR3 bases: TGTGCCAGCTCGCCCCCCGAGCACGAGCAGTACTTC.

This clone was observed a handful of times. The identical CDR3 is also encoded by other nucleotide sequences in the sample. The chain combines TRBV4-3 with TRBJ2-7; 10 bases map to TRBD2. Germline V CDR1 and CDR2: LGHNA, YSLEER. This CDR3 comprises 15 residues. J lost 2 bases, V lost 1 base, and 2 bases had no gene match. The CDR3 DNA reads TGCGCCAGCAGCCAAGGACTAGCGGGTACCTACGAGCAGTACTTC. Residues: CASSQGLAGTYEQYF.

The chain employs TRBV30 and TRBJ1-2, with TRBD1 matching 12 bases. The CDR3 is 17 residues long. Germline assignment: CDR1 GTSNPN and CDR2 SVGIG (reference sequence). The V segment lost 3 bases and the J segment 4 bases; nucleotides outside the gene matches: 12. In nucleotides, the CDR3 is TGTGCCTGGAGACCCCGGGACAGGGGGCTAATTCGCTATGGCTACACCTTC. It is translated as CAWRPRDRGLIRYGYTF.

The chain links TRBV10-3 to TRBJ2-1; a possible D gene is TRBD2 (5 bases). Per the germline V gene, CDR1 is ENHRY and CDR2 is SYGVKD. The CDR3 consists of 16 residues. The V end was cut by 3 bases, the J end by 0 bases, with 12 bases between. CDR3 in amino acids: CAISDVLGSSYNEQFF. CDR3 coding DNA: TGTGCCATCAGTGATGTACTAGGGAGCTCCTACAATGAGCAGTTCTTC.

The rearrangement joins TRBV28 to TRBJ2-7; perhaps TRBD2 as D (6 bases). CDR3 length: 13 amino acids. Per germline, CDR1 MDHEN and CDR2 SYDVKM. V gave up 6 bases and J gave up 5 bases, with 14 bases separating them. The CDR3 region is CASREGFSDEQYF. The CDR3 bases are TGTGCCAGCAGGGAGGGATTTAGTGACGAGCAGTACTTC.

The chain links TRBV7-2 to TRBJ2-7, with 11 nucleotides matching TRBD2. Germline V gene sequence: CDR1 SGHTA, CDR2 FQGNSA. The CDR3 spans 15 residues. Trimming at V came to 5 bases and at J to 2 bases, leaving 5 bases not matched to a gene. The CDR3, as DNA: TGTGCCAGCAGCCCCAGACTAGCGGGAACCTACGAGCAGTACTTC. It codes for CASSPRLAGTYEQYF. Complete variable domain (other parts from reference TRBV7-2 and TRBJ2-7): GAGVSQSPSNKVTEKGKDVELRCDPISGHTALYWYRQSLGQGLEFLIYFQGNSAPDKSGLPSDRFSAERTGGSVSTLTIQRTQQEDSAVYLCASSPRLAGTYEQYFGPGTRLTVT.

The chain carries TRBV30 and TRBJ1-4; the match to TRBD1 covers 9 bases. Trimming took 0 bases from V and 8 from J; bases not matched to a gene: 7. The CDR3 is 15 amino acids. CDR1 and CDR2 from the germline V gene are GTSNPN and SVGIG (reference sequence). CDR3 in amino acids: CAWSVKSDRGEKLFF. As DNA, the CDR3 is TGTGCCTGGAGTGTTAAGTCCGACAGGGGGGAAAAACTGTTTTTT.

The genes are TRBV7-9 and TRBJ2-1, with 12 bases aligning to TRBD2. Germline V gene data show CDR1 as SEHNR and CDR2 as FQNEAQ (reference sequence). With V trimmed by 4 bases and J by 8 bases, 9 bases remained unmatched. CDR3 length: 16 residues. This chain's CDR3 is CASSSPTSGRPYEQFF. CDR3 DNA: TGTGCCAGCAGCTCCCCAACTAGCGGGAGGCCCTATGAGCAGTTCTTC.

The chain employs TRBV19 and TRBJ2-1; TRBD2 aligns across 8 bases. V dropped 6 bases and J dropped 1; count of bases not matched to a gene: 5. The CDR3 spans 15 residues. Germline CDR1 reads LNHDA; CDR2 reads SQIVND (reference sequence). This chain's CDR3 is CASRTAGASYNEQFF. The CDR3 region has the DNA TGTGCCAGTAGGACAGCGGGAGCATCCTACAATGAGCAGTTCTTC.